This TCR beta chain was observed in a study of T cell responses to AZD1222 COVID-19 vaccine. Whole-study results and caveats: Regions 160-218 and 743-854 held dominance among vaccine-associated CD4 TCRs, which spanned spike. Mostly white British, mostly female donors; authors suggested clonal diversity may be underestimated.

Concerning this clone itself: The antigen is not known.

TCRdb's table, derived via immunoSEQ multiplex PCR, lists solely in-frame clones and lacks some. The table records some 81,000 clones, about 86% of them present only once. The sequences come from peripheral blood, collected 28 days after the second AZD1222 dose. This TCR came from an adult who received the AZD1222 COVID-19 vaccine.

The CDR3: CASSQDVGGGNTIYF. CDR3 in DNA: TGTGCCAGCAGCCAAGATGTAGGGGGAGGAAACACCATATATTTT. The chain recombines TRBV3-1 (or the pseudogene TRBV3-2) with TRBJ1-3; D might be TRBD1 (6 bases). This CDR3 has 15 amino acids. Germline-derived CDR1 and CDR2 are LGHDT and YNNKEL (reference sequence). With 0 bases removed from V and 4 bases from J, the gap between germline ends came to 10 bases.